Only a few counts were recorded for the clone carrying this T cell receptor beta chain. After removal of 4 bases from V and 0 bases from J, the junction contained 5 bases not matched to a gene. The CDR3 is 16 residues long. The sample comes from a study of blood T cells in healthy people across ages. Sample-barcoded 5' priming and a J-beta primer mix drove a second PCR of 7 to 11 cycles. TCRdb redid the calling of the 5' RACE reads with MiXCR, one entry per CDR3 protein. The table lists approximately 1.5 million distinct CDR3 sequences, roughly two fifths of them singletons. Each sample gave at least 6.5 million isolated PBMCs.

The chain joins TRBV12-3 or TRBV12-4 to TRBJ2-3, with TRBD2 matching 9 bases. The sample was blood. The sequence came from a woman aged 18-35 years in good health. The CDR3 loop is CASSSMTSGSTDTQYF. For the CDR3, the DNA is TGTGCCAGCAGTTCGATGACTAGCGGAAGCACAGATACGCAGTATTTT.